This T cell receptor (beta chain) was identified during a study of monozygotic twins with inflammatory bowel disease. The study's findings and limits: Reduced clonotype sharing with other individuals was observed in IBD patients relative to healthy twins, especially with disease activity. Inverse Simpson values showed less TCRbeta diversity in IBD patients than in their healthy co-twins.

Each sample had eight separate cDNA synthesis reactions. TCRdb re-called the 5' RACE reads; one entry per CDR3 protein, DNA not given. The table for this sample gives about 160,000 distinct CDR3 sequences. The total RNA came straight from whole blood, and T cells were not sorted beforehand. This CDR3 has 16 residues. The germline CDR1 and CDR2 sequences are KGHDR and SFDVKD. About this clonotype itself: The target antigen is unknown.

The rearrangement joins TRBV24-1 to TRBJ2-1; checking the TCRdb D call of TRBD2 is not possible without DNA. Sequenced sample: blood. The sequence was collected from a human donor with ulcerative colitis or Crohn's disease, or a healthy co-twin of an affected twin (not recorded which). CDR3 amino acids: CATSDKGLAVQNEQFF.